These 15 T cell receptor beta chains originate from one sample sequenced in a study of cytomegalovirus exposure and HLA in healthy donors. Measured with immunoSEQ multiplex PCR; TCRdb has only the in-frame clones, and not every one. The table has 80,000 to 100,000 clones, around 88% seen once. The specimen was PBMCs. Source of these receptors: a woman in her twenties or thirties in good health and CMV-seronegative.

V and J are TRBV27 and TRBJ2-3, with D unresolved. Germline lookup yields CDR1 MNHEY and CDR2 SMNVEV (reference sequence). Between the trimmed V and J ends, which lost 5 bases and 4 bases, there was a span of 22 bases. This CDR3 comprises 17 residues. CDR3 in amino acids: CASSPSRIVSLPDTQYF. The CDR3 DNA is TGTGCCAGCAGTCCCTCGAGGATAGTGTCTCTCCCAGATACGCAGTATTTT.

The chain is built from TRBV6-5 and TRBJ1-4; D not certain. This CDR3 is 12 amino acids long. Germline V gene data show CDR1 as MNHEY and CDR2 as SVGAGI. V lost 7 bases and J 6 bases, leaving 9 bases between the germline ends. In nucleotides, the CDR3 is TGTGCCAGCAAGTCGGTGTATGAAAAACTGTTTTTT. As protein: CASKSVYEKLFF.

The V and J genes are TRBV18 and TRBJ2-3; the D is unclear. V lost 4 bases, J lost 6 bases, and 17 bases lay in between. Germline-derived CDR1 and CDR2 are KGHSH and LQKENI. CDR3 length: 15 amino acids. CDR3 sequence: CASSRANHVGDTQYF. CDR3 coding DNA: TGTGCCAGCTCACGAGCGAATCACGTCGGGGATACGCAGTATTTT. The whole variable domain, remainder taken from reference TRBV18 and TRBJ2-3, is NAGVMQNPRHLVRRRGQEARLRCSPMKGHSHVYWYRQLPEEGLKFMVYLQKENIIDESGMPKERFSAEFPKEGPSILRIQQVVRGDSAAYFCASSRANHVGDTQYFGPGTRLTVL.

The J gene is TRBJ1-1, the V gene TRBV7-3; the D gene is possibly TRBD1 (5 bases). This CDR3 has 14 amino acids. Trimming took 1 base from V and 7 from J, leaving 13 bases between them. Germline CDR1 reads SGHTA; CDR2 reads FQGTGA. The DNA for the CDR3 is TGTGCCAGCAGCTTAAACGCAGGGTGGGGTGAAGCTTTCTTT. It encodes CASSLNAGWGEAFF.

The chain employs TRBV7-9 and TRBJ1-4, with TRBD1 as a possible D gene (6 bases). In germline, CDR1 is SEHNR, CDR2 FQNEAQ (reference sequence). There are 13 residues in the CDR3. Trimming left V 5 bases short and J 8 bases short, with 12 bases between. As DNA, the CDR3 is TGTGCCAGCAGCATGGACAGCCGAGAAAAACTGTTTTTT. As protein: CASSMDSREKLFF.

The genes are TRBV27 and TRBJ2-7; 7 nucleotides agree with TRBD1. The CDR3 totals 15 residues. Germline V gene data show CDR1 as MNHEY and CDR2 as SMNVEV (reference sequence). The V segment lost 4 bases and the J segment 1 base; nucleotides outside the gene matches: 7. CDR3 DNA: TGTGCCAGCAGTTCCCCCGGGACAGAGTCCTACGAGCAGTACTTC. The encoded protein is CASSSPGTESYEQYF.

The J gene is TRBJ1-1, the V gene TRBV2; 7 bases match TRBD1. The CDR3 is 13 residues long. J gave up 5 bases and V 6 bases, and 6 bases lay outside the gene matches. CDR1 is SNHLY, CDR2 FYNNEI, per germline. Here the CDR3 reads CASSGDRETEAFF. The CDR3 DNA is TGTGCCAGCAGCGGCGACAGGGAGACTGAAGCTTTCTTT.

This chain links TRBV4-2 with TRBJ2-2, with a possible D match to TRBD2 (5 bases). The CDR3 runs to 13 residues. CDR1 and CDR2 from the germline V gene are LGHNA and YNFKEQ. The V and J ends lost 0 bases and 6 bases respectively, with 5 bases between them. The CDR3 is CASSQDSAGELFF. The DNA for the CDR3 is TGTGCCAGCAGCCAAGATAGCGCCGGGGAGCTGTTTTTT.

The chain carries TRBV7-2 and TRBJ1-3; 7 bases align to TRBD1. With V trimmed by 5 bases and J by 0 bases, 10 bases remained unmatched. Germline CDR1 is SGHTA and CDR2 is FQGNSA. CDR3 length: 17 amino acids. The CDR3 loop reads CASSPSGTALSGNTIYF. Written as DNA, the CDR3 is TGTGCCAGCAGCCCGTCCGGGACAGCTCTCTCTGGAAACACCATATATTTT.

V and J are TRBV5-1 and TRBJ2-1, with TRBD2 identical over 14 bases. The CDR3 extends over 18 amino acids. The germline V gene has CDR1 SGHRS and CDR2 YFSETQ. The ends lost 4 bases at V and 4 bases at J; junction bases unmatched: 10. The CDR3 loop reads CASSTGTSGSPGYNEQFF. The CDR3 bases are TGCGCCAGCAGCACCGGGACTAGCGGGAGTCCGGGGTACAATGAGCAGTTCTTC. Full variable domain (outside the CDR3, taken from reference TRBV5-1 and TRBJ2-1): KAGVTQTPRYLIKTRGQQVTLSCSPISGHRSVSWYQQTPGQGLQFLFEYFSETQRNKGNFPGRFSGRQFSNSRSEMNVSTLELGDSALYLCASSTGTSGSPGYNEQFFGPGTRLTVL.

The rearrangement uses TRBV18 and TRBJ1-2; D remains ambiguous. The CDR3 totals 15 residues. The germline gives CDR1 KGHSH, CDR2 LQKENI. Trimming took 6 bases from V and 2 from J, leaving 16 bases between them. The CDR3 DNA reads TGTGCCAGCTCCCCCGGCGGTTCGCGGAACTATGGCTACACCTTC. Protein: CASSPGGSRNYGYTF.

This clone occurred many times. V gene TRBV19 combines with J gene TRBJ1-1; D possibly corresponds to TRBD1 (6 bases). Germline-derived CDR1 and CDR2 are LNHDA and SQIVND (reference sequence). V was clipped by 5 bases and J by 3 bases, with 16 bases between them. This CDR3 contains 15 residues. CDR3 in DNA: TGTGCCAGTAGTTTCGATTGGCAGGGGTACACTGAAGCTTTCTTT. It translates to CASSFDWQGYTEAFF. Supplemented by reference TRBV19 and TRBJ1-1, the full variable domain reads DGGITQSPKYLFRKEGQNVTLSCEQNLNHDAMYWYRQDPGQGLRLIYYSQIVNDFQKGDIAEGYSVSREKKESFPLTVTSAQKNPTAFYLCASSFDWQGYTEAFFGQGTRLTVV.

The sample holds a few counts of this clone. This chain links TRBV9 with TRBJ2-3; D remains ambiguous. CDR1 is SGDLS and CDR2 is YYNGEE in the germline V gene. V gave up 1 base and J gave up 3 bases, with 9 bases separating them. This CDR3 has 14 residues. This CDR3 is CASSVSTRTDTQYF. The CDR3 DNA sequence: TGTGCCAGCAGCGTAAGTACACGAACAGATACGCAGTATTTT.

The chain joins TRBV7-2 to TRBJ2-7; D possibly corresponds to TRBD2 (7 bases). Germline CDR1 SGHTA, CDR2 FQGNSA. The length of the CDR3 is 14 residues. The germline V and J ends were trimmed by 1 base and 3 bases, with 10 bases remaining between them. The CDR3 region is CASSLEGGGYEQYF. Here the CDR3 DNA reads TGTGCCAGCAGCTTAGAAGGGGGGGGCTACGAGCAGTACTTC.

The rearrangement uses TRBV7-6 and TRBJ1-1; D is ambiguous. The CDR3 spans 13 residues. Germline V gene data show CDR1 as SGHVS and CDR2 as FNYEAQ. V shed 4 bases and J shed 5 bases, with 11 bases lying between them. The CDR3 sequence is CASSSGVWTEAFF. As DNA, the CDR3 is TGTGCCAGCAGCTCGGGTGTATGGACTGAAGCTTTCTTT.